The 31 T cell receptor beta chains reported below all come from one sample, sequenced in a study of blood T cell repertoires in COVID-19. The repertoire was sequenced with immunoSEQ multiplex PCR; TCRdb's copy has only in-frame clones and lacks some. In the table there are some 70,000 clones, roughly 80% of which are singletons. Sequencing was carried out using peripheral blood. The origin of the receptors is a woman between 65 and 79 years old with acute or convalescent COVID-19.

As for this clone: Other DNA sequences within the sample encode an identical CDR3. The chain uses TRBV6-5 and TRBJ1-3, with D perhaps TRBD1 (5 bases). Germline CDR1 and CDR2: MNHEY and SVGAGI. The CDR3 loop spans 14 amino acids. V lost 6 bases, J lost 0 bases, and 9 bases lay in between. The CDR3 coding sequence is TGTGCCAGCAGCGGGGGGGGCTCTGGAAACACCATATATTTT. Protein: CASSGGGSGNTIYF.

This chain connects TRBV7-7 to TRBJ1-1, with D possibly matching TRBD1 (5 bases). The CDR3 length is 13 residues. V was clipped by 4 bases and J by 2 bases, with 8 bases between them. CDR1 and CDR2 (germline): SSHAT, FNYEAQ (reference sequence). The CDR3 DNA reads as TGTGCCAGCAGCTCGACAGAAAACACTGAAGCTTTCTTT. Translating gives CASSSTENTEAFF.

This chain joins TRBV5-1 and TRBJ1-6; the D gene is possibly TRBD1 (5 bases). The germline CDR1 and CDR2 sequences are SGHRS and YFSETQ. V was clipped by 0 bases and J by 7 bases, with 11 bases between them. The CDR3 is made up of 15 amino acids. The CDR3 sequence: CASSLDWGGNSPLHF. CDR3 bases: TGCGCCAGCAGCTTGGATTGGGGCGGAAATTCACCCCTCCACTTT.

This clone was seen a single time. V is TRBV30 and J is TRBJ2-1; possibly TRBD2 for D (5 bases). Per the germline V gene, CDR1 is GTSNPN and CDR2 is SVGIG (reference sequence). The CDR3 loop spans 14 amino acids. The ends were cut back, 0 bases at V and 8 bases at J, with 14 bases in the middle. CDR3 sequence (DNA): TGTGCCTGGAGTGTAGGTAGCGAAAACCATGAGCAGTTCTTC. Translation gives CAWSVGSENHEQFF.

In its sample, this clone was seen once. The V and J genes are TRBV29-1 and TRBJ2-7, with a possible D match to TRBD1 (5 bases). Trimming pared 4 bases from V and 8 bases from J, leaving 18 bases between. The length of the CDR3 is 13 residues. Germline V gene sequence: CDR1 SQVTM, CDR2 ANQGSEA. The CDR3 DNA reads as TGCAGCGTTGCGGAGACAGCTCTCAACCAGCAGTACTTC. Protein sequence: CSVAETALNQQYF.

This sequence joins TRBV7-2 and TRBJ2-1; no reliable D call. Trimming removed 1 base at V and 8 bases at J, with 12 bases between. The germline gives CDR1 SGHTA, CDR2 FQGNSA. There are 14 residues in the CDR3. The CDR3 DNA reads TGTGCCAGCAGCTTAGAAGCGCCCCGGGATGAGCAGTTCTTC. As protein: CASSLEAPRDEQFF.

The J gene is TRBJ1-6, the V gene TRBV28; 7 nucleotides line up with TRBD1. The J segment lost 19 bases and the V segment lost 5 bases, leaving 11 bases of the junction unmatched. CDR3 length: 12 amino acids. Germline CDR1 is MDHEN and CDR2 is SYDVKM. CDR3 sequence: CASSSGGGGPHF. The CDR3, as DNA: TGTGCCAGCAGTAGCGGGGGAGGGGGCCCGCACTTT.

This sequence joins TRBV20-1 and TRBJ2-2; TRBD1 might be the D (5 bases). The CDR3 contains 12 residues. Per germline, CDR1 DFQATT and CDR2 SNEGSKA (reference sequence). V lost 3 bases and J 7 bases, leaving 9 bases between the germline ends. The DNA of the CDR3 is TGCAGTGCTAGTGGACATCTCGGGGAGCTGTTTTTT. Translated: CSASGHLGELFF.

The rearrangement links TRBV21-1 to TRBJ1-2; TRBD1 is the table's D call and was not checked against the DNA. TRBV21-1 is deemed a pseudogene. The CDR3 runs to 14 residues. CDR3 sequence (DNA): TGTGCCAGCTCCGGGACAGGGGACGGCTATGGCTACACCTTC. Protein product: CASSGTGDGYGYTF.

The chain combines TRBV4-1 with TRBJ2-2, with 12 bases aligning to TRBD2. V lost 4 bases and J lost 3; bases outside the gene matches: 6. The CDR3 loop spans 17 amino acids. CDR1 and CDR2 (germline): MGHRA, YSYEKL. The CDR3 loop reads CASSPSSGRGDTGELFF. The CDR3 DNA reads TGCGCCAGCAGCCCCTCTAGCGGGAGGGGAGACACCGGGGAGCTGTTTTTT.

The J gene is TRBJ1-1, the V gene TRBV6-1, with a tentative D call TRBD1 (6 bases). Per the germline V gene, CDR1 is MNHNS and CDR2 is SASEGT. This CDR3 has 14 residues. V lost 6 bases and J 3 bases, leaving 14 bases between the germline ends. The CDR3 DNA is TGTGCCAGCAGGCGTTGGGGGGGCGACACTGAAGCTTTCTTT. Protein: CASRRWGGDTEAFF.

The V gene is TRBV9, the J gene TRBJ2-3; possible D gene TRBD2, 6 bases. The V gene's germline CDR1 is SGDLS and CDR2 YYNGEE. The CDR3 length is 17 residues. V lost 6 bases and J lost 0, with 20 bases in between. The CDR3 DNA is TGTGCCAGCACCATCTCTGAGGGGAGGAGGAGCACAGATACGCAGTATTTT. As protein: CASTISEGRRSTDTQYF.

The chain employs TRBV18 and TRBJ1-2; no definite D call. Looked up from germline, CDR1 is KGHSH and CDR2 is LQKENI. CDR3 size: 13 residues. The V end lost 2 bases, the J end lost 8 bases, and 12 bases lay between the germline ends. CDR3 DNA sequence: TGTGCCAGCTCACCAGGGCAAGCTGTAGGCTACACCTTC. This translates into CASSPGQAVGYTF.

This sequence joins TRBV19 and TRBJ2-2, with 7 bases matching TRBD1. This CDR3 contains 15 residues. CDR1 and CDR2 (germline): LNHDA, SQIVND (reference sequence). Germline trimming cut 2 bases from V and 4 bases from J; bases unmatched to any gene: 4. CDR3 coding DNA: TGTGCCAGTAGTATAAAAGGGGGCGGCACCGGGGAGCTGTTTTTT. Its protein product is CASSIKGGGTGELFF.

The rearrangement uses TRBV5-1 and TRBJ2-1; 12 nucleotides agree with TRBD2. V gave up 3 bases and J gave up 9 bases; unmatched junction bases: 7. This CDR3 spans 15 amino acids. Germline values: CDR1 SGHRS, CDR2 YFSETQ. CDR3 region: CASSWGLAGYREQFF. The CDR3 DNA sequence: TGCGCCAGCAGCTGGGGACTAGCGGGCTACCGTGAGCAGTTCTTC.

V gene TRBV7-2 combines with J gene TRBJ1-1; D is possibly TRBD1 (6 bases). The CDR3 sequence is 14 residues long. Per germline, CDR1 SGHTA and CDR2 FQGNSA. V was clipped by 5 bases and J by 4 bases, with 14 bases between them. In nucleotides, the CDR3 is TGTGCCAGCAGCAACAGGGACATGGGCACTGAAGCTTTCTTT. Encoded protein: CASSNRDMGTEAFF.

This chain uses TRBV2 with TRBJ1-1; TRBD1 matches at 9 bases. After removal of 7 bases from V and 6 bases from J, the junction contained 6 bases not matched to a gene. CDR1 is SNHLY and CDR2 is FYNNEI in the germline V gene. CDR3 length equals 13 residues. CDR3 in amino acids: CASKGGDRAEAFF. The CDR3 DNA reads as TGTGCCAGCAAGGGAGGGGACAGGGCTGAAGCTTTCTTT.

The J gene is TRBJ2-7, the V gene TRBV28, with 9 bases aligning to TRBD1. Germline values: CDR1 MDHEN, CDR2 SYDVKM. The CDR3 extends over 15 amino acids. J was trimmed by 1 base and V by 0 bases; bases with no gene match: 1. The CDR3 coding sequence is TGTGCCAGCAGTTTATGGGGGACAGGGTCCTACGAGCAGTACTTC. Translated, it gives CASSLWGTGSYEQYF.

This clone was seen more than once but under ten times. V usage is TRBV19 and J usage is TRBJ2-1, with D possibly matching TRBD1 (6 bases). The CDR3 has 14 residues. Trimming pared 1 base from V and 6 bases from J, leaving 10 bases between. Germline assignment: CDR1 LNHDA and CDR2 SQIVND (reference sequence). CDR3 protein: CASSIGTGSNEQFF. The DNA of the CDR3 is TGTGCCAGTAGTATAGGAACAGGGAGCAATGAGCAGTTCTTC.

The CDR3: CASSDRMGLAGARALEQFF. The DNA of the CDR3 is TGTGCCAGCAGCGACCGGATGGGACTAGCGGGAGCCCGCGCTTTAGAGCAGTTCTTC. The chain joins TRBV7-2 to TRBJ2-1; 14 bases agree with TRBD2. Trimming at V came to 5 bases and at J to 10 bases, leaving 19 bases not matched to a gene. Looked up from germline, CDR1 is SGHTA and CDR2 is FQGNSA. This CDR3 has 19 amino acids.

This chain connects TRBV27 to TRBJ1-2, with 8 bases fitting TRBD1. This CDR3 spans 12 amino acids. Germline V CDR1 and CDR2: MNHEY, SMNVEV (reference sequence). V trimming: 5 bases; J trimming: 6 bases; junction bases outside the gene matches: 2. The CDR3 reads CASSRQGHGYTF. The CDR3 bases are TGTGCCAGCAGTAGACAGGGGCATGGCTACACCTTC.

The chain has TRBV27 and TRBJ2-5; 7 nucleotides line up with TRBD1. From germline, CDR1 is MNHEY and CDR2 SMNVEV (reference sequence). V was clipped by 6 bases and J by 3 bases; unmatched bases: 10. The CDR3 covers 15 residues. CDR3 protein: CASSSRGQTKETQYF. The CDR3 region has the DNA TGTGCCAGCAGCTCCCGGGGACAGACCAAAGAGACCCAGTACTTC.

V gene TRBV7-8 combines with J gene TRBJ1-6, with 9 bases fitting TRBD1. V shed 3 bases, J shed 6 bases, and the junction held 3 bases outside the gene matches. The CDR3 totals 15 residues. Germline V lookup: CDR1 SGHVS, CDR2 FQNEAQ. This chain's CDR3 is CASSFEDRGNSPLHF. CDR3 coding DNA: TGTGCCAGCAGCTTCGAGGACAGGGGTAATTCACCCCTCCACTTT.

V is TRBV14 and J is TRBJ1-6; no reliable D call. Germline V gives CDR1 SGHDN, CDR2 FVKESK. V was shortened by 5 bases and J by 8 bases, with 13 bases between the two germline ends. This CDR3 is 14 amino acids long. CDR3 amino acids: CASSSRQVHSPLHF. The DNA for the CDR3 is TGTGCCAGCAGCTCACGACAAGTACATTCACCCCTCCACTTT. The whole variable domain, filled in from reference TRBV14 and TRBJ1-6, reads EAGVTQFPSHSVIEKGQTVTLRCDPISGHDNLYWYRRVMGKEIKFLLHFVKESKQDESGMPNNRFLAERTGGTYSTLKVQPAELEDSGVYFCASSSRQVHSPLHFGNGTRLTVT.

The chain has TRBV5-1 and TRBJ1-6, with 8 positions matching TRBD1. The CDR3 loop spans 15 amino acids. Germline CDR1 SGHRS, CDR2 YFSETQ. J lost 9 bases, V lost 4 bases, and 9 bases had no gene match. The CDR3 region has the DNA TGCGCCAGCAGCCGCGAAGGACAGGGTGGTTCACCCCTCCACTTT. Translation: CASSREGQGGSPLHF.

This clone came up many times. This chain links TRBV7-9 with TRBJ2-1; 10 positions match TRBD2. This CDR3 is 15 amino acids long. Germline V gives CDR1 SEHNR, CDR2 FQNEAQ (reference sequence). The junction had 9 bases not matched to a gene; V was cut back by 5 bases and J by 8 bases. Here the CDR3 reads CASSPLAGGADEQFF. The CDR3 DNA reads TGTGCCAGCAGCCCCTTAGCGGGAGGCGCCGATGAGCAGTTCTTC.

V gene TRBV3-1 (or the pseudogene TRBV3-2) combines with J gene TRBJ1-3; D gene ambiguous. The germline V gene encodes CDR1 LGHDT and CDR2 YNNKEL (reference sequence). The CDR3 covers 17 residues. Trimming shortened V by 5 bases and J by 0 bases, and 17 bases separated the two germline ends. CDR3 DNA sequence: TGTGCCAGCAGCAGCCAGGAAGGCAGGCGCTCTGGAAACACCATATATTTT. Its translation: CASSSQEGRRSGNTIYF.

The rearrangement links TRBV11-2 to TRBJ2-1; 12 positions agree with TRBD2. CDR1 is SGHAT, CDR2 FQNNGV, per germline. This CDR3 has 14 amino acids. The V gene end was trimmed by 5 bases and the J gene end by 9 bases; junction bases not matched to a gene: 5. CDR3 nucleotide sequence: TGTGCCAGCAGCCAAGGACTAGCGGGAACTGAGCAGTTCTTC. It specifies CASSQGLAGTEQFF.

The rearrangement joins TRBV25-1 to TRBJ1-2; no firm D call. Germline V lookup: CDR1 MGHDK, CDR2 SYGVNS. V lost 0 bases to trimming and J lost 8 bases, with 16 bases between them. This CDR3 has 15 residues. CDR3 in amino acids: CASSEYEVLAGGYTF. Written as DNA, the CDR3 is TGTGCCAGCAGTGAATATGAGGTCCTGGCCGGGGGCTACACCTTC.

This rearrangement joins TRBV27 to TRBJ2-2, with TRBD2 matching over 9 bases. The V gene's germline CDR1 is MNHEY and CDR2 SMNVEV (reference sequence). There are 16 residues in the CDR3. The junction had 9 bases not matched to a gene; V was cut back by 2 bases and J by 8 bases. CDR3 DNA sequence: TGTGCCAGCAGTTTACACTCTCTAGCGGGAACGGGGGAGCTGTTTTTT. Translating gives CASSLHSLAGTGELFF.

The chain couples TRBV18 to TRBJ2-6, with TRBD1 as a possible D gene (6 bases). Germline CDR1 KGHSH, CDR2 LQKENI. This CDR3 comprises 20 residues. Trimming stripped 1 base from V and 1 base from J, with 20 bases between. The CDR3: CASSPQRRAGAESGANVLTF. DNA of the CDR3: TGTGCCAGCTCACCACAAAGACGAGCAGGGGCGGAATCTGGGGCCAACGTCCTGACTTTC.